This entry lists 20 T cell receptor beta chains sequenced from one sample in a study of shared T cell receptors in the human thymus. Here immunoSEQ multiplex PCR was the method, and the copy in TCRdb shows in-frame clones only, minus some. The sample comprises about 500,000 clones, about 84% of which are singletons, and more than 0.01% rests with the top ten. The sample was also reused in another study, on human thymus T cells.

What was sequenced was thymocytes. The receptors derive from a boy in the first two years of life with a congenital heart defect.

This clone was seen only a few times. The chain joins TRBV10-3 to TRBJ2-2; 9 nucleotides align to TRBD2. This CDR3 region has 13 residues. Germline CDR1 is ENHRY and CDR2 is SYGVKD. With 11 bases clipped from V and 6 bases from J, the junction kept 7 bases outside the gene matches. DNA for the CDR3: TGTGCCCTTCAGCGGGAGGTATCCGGGGAGCTGTTTTTT. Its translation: CALQREVSGELFF.

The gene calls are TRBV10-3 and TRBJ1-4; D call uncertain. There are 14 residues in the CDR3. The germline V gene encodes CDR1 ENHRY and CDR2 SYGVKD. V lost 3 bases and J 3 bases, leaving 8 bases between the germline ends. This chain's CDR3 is CAISDRGSNEKLFF. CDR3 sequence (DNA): TGTGCCATCAGTGACCGAGGGTCTAATGAAAAACTGTTTTTT.

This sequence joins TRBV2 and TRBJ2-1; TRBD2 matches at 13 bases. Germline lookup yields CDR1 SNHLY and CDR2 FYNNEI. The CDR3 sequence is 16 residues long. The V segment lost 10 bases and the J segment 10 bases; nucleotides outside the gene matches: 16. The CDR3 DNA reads TGTGCCAACGTGAAAGCAAGGACTAGCGGGAGTTCGGAGCAGTTCTTC. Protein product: CANVKARTSGSSEQFF.

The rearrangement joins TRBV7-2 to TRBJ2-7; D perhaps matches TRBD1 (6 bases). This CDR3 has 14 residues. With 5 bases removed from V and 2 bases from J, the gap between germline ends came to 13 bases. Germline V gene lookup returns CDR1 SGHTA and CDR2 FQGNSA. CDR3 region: CASSPQGSTYEQYF. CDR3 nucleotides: TGTGCCAGCAGCCCCCAGGGGAGCACCTACGAGCAGTACTTC.

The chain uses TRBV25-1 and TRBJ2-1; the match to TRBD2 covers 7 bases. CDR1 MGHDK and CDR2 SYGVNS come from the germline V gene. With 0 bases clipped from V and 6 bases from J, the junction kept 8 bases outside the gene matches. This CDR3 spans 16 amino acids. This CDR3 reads CASSEYPLADFNEQFF. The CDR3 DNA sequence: TGTGCCAGCAGTGAATACCCGCTAGCGGACTTCAATGAGCAGTTCTTC.

The CDR3 DNA is TGTGCCAGCAGCTTACGACAGGGGCTCCTCAATGAGCAGTTCTTC. This codes for CASSLRQGLLNEQFF. The chain has TRBV5-4 and TRBJ2-1; 8 bases line up with TRBD1. Germline V gene sequence: CDR1 SGHNT, CDR2 YYREEE (reference sequence). The trim removed 2 bases at V and 6 bases at J, leaving 7 bases unmatched. This CDR3 comprises 15 residues.

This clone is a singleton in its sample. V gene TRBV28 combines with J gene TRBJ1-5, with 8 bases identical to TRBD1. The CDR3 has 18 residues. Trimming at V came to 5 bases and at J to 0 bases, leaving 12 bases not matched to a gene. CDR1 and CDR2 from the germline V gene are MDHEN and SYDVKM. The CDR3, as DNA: TGTGCCAGCAGTCCTTGGGACAGGCACCTTTATAGCAATCAGCCCCAGCATTTT. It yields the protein CASSPWDRHLYSNQPQHF.

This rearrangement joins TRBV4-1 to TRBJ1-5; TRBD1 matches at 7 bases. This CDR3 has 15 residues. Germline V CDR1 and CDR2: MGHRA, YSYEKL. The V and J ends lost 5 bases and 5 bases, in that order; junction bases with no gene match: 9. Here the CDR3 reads CASSFRQGRYQPQHF. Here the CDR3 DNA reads TGCGCCAGCAGCTTCCGACAGGGTAGGTATCAGCCCCAGCATTTT.

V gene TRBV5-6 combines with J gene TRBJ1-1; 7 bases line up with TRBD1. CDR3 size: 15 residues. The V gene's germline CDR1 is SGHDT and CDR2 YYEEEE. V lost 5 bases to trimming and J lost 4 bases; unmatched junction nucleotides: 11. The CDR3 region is CASSKTQGRGTEAFF. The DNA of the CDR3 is TGTGCCAGCAGTAAAACACAGGGGCGGGGCACTGAAGCTTTCTTT.

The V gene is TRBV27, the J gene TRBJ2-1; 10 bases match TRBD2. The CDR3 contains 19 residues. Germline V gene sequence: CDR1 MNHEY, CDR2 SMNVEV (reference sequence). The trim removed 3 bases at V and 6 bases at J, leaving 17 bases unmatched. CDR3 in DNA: TGTGCCAGCAGTTTTGTGGCTAGCGGGAGAGGGGGGCGGGGCAATGAGCAGTTCTTC. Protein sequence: CASSFVASGRGGRGNEQFF.

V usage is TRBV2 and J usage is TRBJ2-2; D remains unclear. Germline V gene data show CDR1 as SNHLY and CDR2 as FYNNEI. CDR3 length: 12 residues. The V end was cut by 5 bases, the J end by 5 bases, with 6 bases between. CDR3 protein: CASSFTTGELFF. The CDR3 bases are TGTGCCAGCAGTTTTACTACCGGGGAGCTGTTTTTT.

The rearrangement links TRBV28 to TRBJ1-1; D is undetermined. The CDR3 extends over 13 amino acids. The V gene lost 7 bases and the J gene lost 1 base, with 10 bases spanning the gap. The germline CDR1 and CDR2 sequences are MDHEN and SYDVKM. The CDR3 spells CASTMAGNTEAFF. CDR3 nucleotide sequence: TGTGCCAGCACCATGGCAGGGAACACTGAAGCTTTCTTT.

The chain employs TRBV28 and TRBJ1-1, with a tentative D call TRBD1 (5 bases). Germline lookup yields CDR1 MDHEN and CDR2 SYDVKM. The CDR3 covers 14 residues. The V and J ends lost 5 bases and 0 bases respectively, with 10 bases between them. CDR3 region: CASSPRQMNTEAFF. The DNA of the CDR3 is TGTGCCAGCAGTCCTCGACAGATGAACACTGAAGCTTTCTTT.

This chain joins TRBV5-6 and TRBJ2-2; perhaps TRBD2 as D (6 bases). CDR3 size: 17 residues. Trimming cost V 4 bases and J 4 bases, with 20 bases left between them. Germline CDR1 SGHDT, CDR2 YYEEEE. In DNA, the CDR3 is TGTGCCAGCAGCCCCGACCCCTTCGGGGAGGTCACCGGGGAGCTGTTTTTT. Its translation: CASSPDPFGEVTGELFF.

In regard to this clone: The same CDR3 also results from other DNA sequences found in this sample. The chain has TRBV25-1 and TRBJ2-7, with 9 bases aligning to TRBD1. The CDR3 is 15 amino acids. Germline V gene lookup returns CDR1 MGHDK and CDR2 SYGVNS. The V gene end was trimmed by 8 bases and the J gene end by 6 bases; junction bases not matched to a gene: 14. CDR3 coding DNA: TGTGCCAGCGAGCGACCCCGCCGGGACAGGGTCGAGCAGTACTTC. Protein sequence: CASERPRRDRVEQYF.

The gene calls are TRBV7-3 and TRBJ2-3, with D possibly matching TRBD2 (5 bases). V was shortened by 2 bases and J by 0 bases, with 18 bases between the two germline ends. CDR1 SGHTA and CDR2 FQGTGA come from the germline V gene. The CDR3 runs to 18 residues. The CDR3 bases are TGTGCCAGCAGCTTAGGGTCGGGAAAAAAGGTCAGCACAGATACGCAGTATTTT. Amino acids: CASSLGSGKKVSTDTQYF.

The DNA for the CDR3 is TGTGCCAGCAGCAGGCGGGACAGGGTCGGGAGCACCGGGGAGCTGTTTTTT. This codes for CASSRRDRVGSTGELFF. The chain employs TRBV7-2 and TRBJ2-2; 9 bases fit TRBD1. V dropped 5 bases and J dropped 4; count of bases not matched to a gene: 11. Germline CDR1 is SGHTA and CDR2 is FQGNSA. The CDR3 spans 17 residues.

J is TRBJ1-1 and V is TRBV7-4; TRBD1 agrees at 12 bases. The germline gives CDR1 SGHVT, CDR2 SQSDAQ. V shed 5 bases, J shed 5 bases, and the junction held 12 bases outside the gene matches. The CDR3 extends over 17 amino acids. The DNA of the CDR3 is TGTGCCAGCAGCCAGGGGACAGGGGGCGTGGGGAGGACTGAAGCTTTCTTT. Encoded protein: CASSQGTGGVGRTEAFF.

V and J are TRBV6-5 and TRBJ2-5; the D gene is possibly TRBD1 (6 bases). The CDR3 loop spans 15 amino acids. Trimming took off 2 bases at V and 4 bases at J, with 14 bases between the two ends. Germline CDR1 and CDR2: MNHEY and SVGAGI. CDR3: CASSYNQGKVETQYF. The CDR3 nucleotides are TGTGCCAGCAGTTACAACCAGGGGAAGGTAGAGACCCAGTACTTC.

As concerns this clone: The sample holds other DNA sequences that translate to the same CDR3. Here the CDR3 reads CASSVGPNTEAFF. The CDR3 DNA reads as TGTGCCAGCAGCGTCGGTCCCAACACTGAAGCTTTCTTT. The chain combines TRBV9 with TRBJ1-1; no firm D call. Germline CDR1 is SGDLS and CDR2 is YYNGEE. V was trimmed by 2 bases and J by 2 bases, leaving 7 bases between them. The CDR3 loop spans 13 amino acids.